Shown below are 24 T cell receptor beta chains from a single sample sequenced in a study of cytotoxic CD8 clonotypes in ibrutinib-treated CLL. The repertoire was sequenced with immunoSEQ multiplex PCR; TCRdb's copy has only in-frame clones and lacks some. Altogether 80,000 to 95,000 clones are present, roughly 77% being singletons, with the ten largest covering roughly 4.8%. Sequenced material: PBMCs, taken after 12 months of ibrutinib treatment. These receptors were collected from a human donor with chronic lymphocytic leukemia.

A few counts support this clone. J is TRBJ2-1 and V is TRBV19, with 13 bases fitting TRBD2. From germline, CDR1 is LNHDA and CDR2 SQIVND (reference sequence). Trimming cost V 5 bases and J 6 bases; bases outside gene matches: 7. This CDR3 has 16 residues. The CDR3 reads CASSGRTSGSGNEQFF. Here the CDR3 DNA reads TGTGCCAGTAGTGGGCGGACTAGCGGGAGTGGCAATGAGCAGTTCTTC.

This clone was seen once. The chain combines TRBV5-1 with TRBJ2-3; D is ambiguous. This CDR3 is 10 amino acids long. CDR1 and CDR2 (germline): SGHRS, YFSETQ. Trimming cost V 4 bases and J 6 bases, with 3 bases left between them. CDR3 region: CASSGDTQYF. DNA of the CDR3: TGCGCCAGCAGCGGCGATACGCAGTATTTT.

The chain carries TRBV4-1 and TRBJ2-3; 10 positions agree with TRBD2. The CDR3 extends over 16 amino acids. Unmatched junction bases numbered 4, after V lost 0 bases and J lost 4 bases. Germline V CDR1 and CDR2: MGHRA, YSYEKL. CDR3 loop: CASSQEASGGPDTQYF. Written as DNA, the CDR3 is TGCGCCAGCAGCCAAGAGGCTAGCGGGGGCCCAGATACGCAGTATTTT.

The V gene is TRBV5-1, the J gene TRBJ2-2, with 7 bases matching TRBD1. V trimming: 3 bases; J trimming: 4 bases; junction bases outside the gene matches: 6. Germline-derived CDR1 and CDR2 are SGHRS and YFSETQ. The CDR3 runs to 15 residues. Here the CDR3 reads CASSSIPGGTGELFF. For the CDR3, the DNA is TGCGCCAGCAGCTCCATCCCAGGGGGCACCGGGGAGCTGTTTTTT.

This clone has at least ten counts. The genes are TRBV11-1 and TRBJ2-5; 8 bases fit TRBD2. V lost 5 bases, J lost 1 base, and 6 bases stayed unmatched. Germline V gene sequence: CDR1 SGHAT, CDR2 FQDESV (reference sequence). This CDR3 comprises 15 residues. The CDR3 nucleotides read TGTGCCAGCAGCGCCTTGGCGGGGGGCCAAGAGACCCAGTACTTC. Protein product: CASSALAGGQETQYF.

The rearrangement joins TRBV27 to TRBJ2-5, with TRBD2 matching over 7 bases. The CDR3 length is 13 residues. The V gene end was trimmed by 2 bases and the J gene end by 7 bases; junction bases not matched to a gene: 4. Germline assignment: CDR1 MNHEY and CDR2 SMNVEV (reference sequence). The CDR3 DNA is TGTGCCAGCAGTTTACCCCGCGGGAGGACCCAGTACTTC. It is translated as CASSLPRGRTQYF.

The V gene is TRBV7-2, the J gene TRBJ1-2, with D hard to call. Germline V lookup: CDR1 SGHTA, CDR2 FQGNSA. Trimming cost V 3 bases and J 5 bases, with 7 bases left between them. The CDR3 loop spans 12 amino acids. Here the CDR3 reads CASSFGPYGYTF. The CDR3 DNA follows: TGTGCCAGCAGCTTCGGCCCTTATGGCTACACCTTC.

The chain recombines TRBV7-6 with TRBJ1-1, with D maybe TRBD1 (6 bases). Germline values: CDR1 SGHVS, CDR2 FNYEAQ. There are 15 residues in the CDR3. V gave up 2 bases and J gave up 0 bases, with 10 bases separating them. The chain's CDR3 is CASSLLGTMNTEAFF. DNA of the CDR3: TGTGCCAGCAGCTTACTTGGGACAATGAACACTGAAGCTTTCTTT.

V and J are TRBV19 and TRBJ2-2; 8 nucleotides align to TRBD2. Germline V gene lookup returns CDR1 LNHDA and CDR2 SQIVND (reference sequence). After removal of 10 bases from V and 2 bases from J, the junction contained 9 bases not matched to a gene. The CDR3 has 15 amino acids. CDR3 amino acids: CATRAGGENTGELFF. The CDR3 DNA is TGTGCCACCCGTGCGGGGGGCGAAAACACCGGGGAGCTGTTTTTT.

J is TRBJ1-4 and V is TRBV4-3; D gene uncertain. V dropped 1 base and J dropped 5 bases, with 14 bases sitting between them. The CDR3 covers 16 residues. Germline assignment: CDR1 LGHNA and CDR2 YSLEER. The CDR3, as DNA: TGCGCCAGCAGCCAAGGAGAGGGCCCGCTCAATGAAAAACTGTTTTTT. This gives the protein CASSQGEGPLNEKLFF.

CDR3 sequence: CASSPIAGEGGEQYF. CDR3 nucleotides: TGCGCCAGCAGCCCGATAGCGGGAGAGGGGGGCGAGCAGTACTTC. The chain recombines TRBV5-1 with TRBJ2-7; 9 bases align to TRBD2. CDR3 length: 15 amino acids. V lost 4 bases and J lost 6; bases outside the gene matches: 11. The germline V gene encodes CDR1 SGHRS and CDR2 YFSETQ.

The CDR3 is CASETGGLYEQYF. The CDR3 DNA follows: TGTGCCAGCGAGACGGGGGGCCTCTACGAGCAGTACTTC. This chain joins TRBV28 and TRBJ2-7; maybe TRBD2 (7 bases). V lost 8 bases to trimming and J lost 3 bases, with 14 bases between them. The germline V gene has CDR1 MDHEN and CDR2 SYDVKM. The CDR3 has 13 amino acids. Based on the CDR3 plus reference TRBV28 and TRBJ2-7, the full variable domain is DVKVTQSSRYLVKRTGEKVFLECVQDMDHENMFWYRQDPGLGLRLIYFSYDVKMKEKGDIPEGYSVSREKKERFSLILESASTNQTSMYLCASETGGLYEQYFGPGTRLTVT.

The rearrangement uses TRBV6-1 and TRBJ2-3; 10 bases match TRBD2. The CDR3 contains 15 residues. Germline CDR1 reads MNHNS; CDR2 reads SASEGT. With V trimmed by 6 bases and J by 2 bases, 5 bases remained unmatched. CDR3 DNA: TGTGCCAGCAGCCCCGGGACTAGCGTCACAGATACGCAGTATTTT. Protein: CASSPGTSVTDTQYF.

CDR3 protein: CASSPPLGANYGYTF. The CDR3 DNA follows: TGTGCCAGCTCACCACCGTTAGGGGCTAACTATGGCTACACCTTC. The chain is built from TRBV18 and TRBJ1-2; a weak D match, TRBD1 (5 bases). The CDR3 runs to 15 residues. Germline lookup yields CDR1 KGHSH and CDR2 LQKENI. The germline V and J ends were trimmed by 0 bases and 0 bases, with 8 bases remaining between them.

This clone was counted between two and nine times. The chain uses TRBV4-1 and TRBJ2-7; 8 bases agree with TRBD1. The germline CDR1 and CDR2 sequences are MGHRA and YSYEKL. The CDR3 has 16 amino acids. The junction had 9 bases not matched to a gene; V was cut back by 3 bases and J by 2 bases. This chain's CDR3 is CASSHPDRVSPYEQYF. CDR3 nucleotides: TGCGCCAGCAGCCACCCGGACAGGGTGAGCCCCTACGAGCAGTACTTC.

The chain carries TRBV14 and TRBJ1-2, with D unresolved. Germline-derived CDR1 and CDR2 are SGHDN and FVKESK. Trimming took off 0 bases at V and 4 bases at J, with 15 bases between the two ends. CDR3 length equals 16 residues. The CDR3 reads CASSQDPTLLSYGYTF. The CDR3, as DNA: TGTGCCAGCAGCCAAGACCCCACCCTCCTTAGCTATGGCTACACCTTC.

The gene calls are TRBV7-9 and TRBJ2-7, with 7 bases lining up with TRBD1. In germline, CDR1 is SEHNR, CDR2 FQNEAQ (reference sequence). The ends lost 5 bases at V and 4 bases at J; junction bases unmatched: 14. The CDR3 runs to 16 residues. In DNA form, the CDR3 reads TGTGCCAGCAGCCCAAACGCCGGACAGGACGGGTACGAGCAGTACTTC. Protein: CASSPNAGQDGYEQYF.

This clone was found a few times. DNA for the CDR3: TGCGCCAGCAGCTTGGGGGTATCGCGGACTGAAGCTTTCTTT. Protein: CASSLGVSRTEAFF. V and J are TRBV5-1 and TRBJ1-1; no definite D call. The CDR3 loop spans 14 amino acids. V shed 0 bases and J shed 5 bases, with 11 bases lying between them. The V gene's germline CDR1 is SGHRS and CDR2 YFSETQ.

This chain links TRBV5-1 with TRBJ2-5, with a possible D match to TRBD2 (5 bases). Trimming removed 1 base at V and 2 bases at J, with 18 bases between. Germline CDR1 is SGHRS and CDR2 is YFSETQ. CDR3 length: 17 residues. CDR3 nucleotide sequence: TGCGCCAGCAGCTTGTTTGGTGCGGGCCCCCAGCAAGAGACCCAGTACTTC. This gives the protein CASSLFGAGPQQETQYF. Complete variable domain (other parts from reference TRBV5-1 and TRBJ2-5): KAGVTQTPRYLIKTRGQQVTLSCSPISGHRSVSWYQQTPGQGLQFLFEYFSETQRNKGNFPGRFSGRQFSNSRSEMNVSTLELGDSALYLCASSLFGAGPQQETQYFGPGTRLLVL.

The genes are TRBV4-2 and TRBJ1-1, with D maybe TRBD1 (5 bases). CDR1 LGHNA and CDR2 YNFKEQ come from the germline V gene. The CDR3 has 11 amino acids. V shed 1 base and J shed 8 bases, with 5 bases lying between them. CDR3 in amino acids: CASSQGGEAFF. Written as DNA, the CDR3 is TGTGCCAGCAGCCAAGGGGGGGAAGCTTTCTTT.

This chain connects TRBV4-3 to TRBJ2-7, with 10 bases aligning to TRBD2. There are 17 residues in the CDR3. The germline V gene encodes CDR1 LGHNA and CDR2 YSLEER. V was pared by 1 base and J by 1 base, with 7 bases of the junction left unmatched. In DNA form, the CDR3 reads TGCGCCAGCAGCCAAGCGCTAGCGGGGGACCTATCCTACGAGCAGTACTTC. The encoded protein is CASSQALAGDLSYEQYF.

The CDR3 sequence is CATSRDLQLNQPQHF. The CDR3 DNA reads as TGTGCCACCAGCAGAGATTTGCAATTGAATCAGCCCCAGCATTTT. J is TRBJ1-5 and V is TRBV15; unclear D gene. The CDR3 has 15 amino acids. Trimming pared 0 bases from V and 4 bases from J, leaving 10 bases between. Germline V lookup: CDR1 LNHNV, CDR2 YYDKDF (reference sequence).

The rearrangement uses TRBV9 and TRBJ1-4; TRBD1 agrees at 7 bases. Trimming at V came to 7 bases and at J to 8 bases, leaving 11 bases not matched to a gene. This CDR3 is 14 amino acids long. Germline V gene data show CDR1 as SGDLS and CDR2 as YYNGEE. The CDR3 nucleotides are TGTGCCAGCGGAACAGGGGCTGGGGGCGAAAAACTGTTTTTT. It translates to CASGTGAGGEKLFF.

This clone came up many times. This sequence joins TRBV6-6 and TRBJ1-1; D call uncertain. Germline V gene sequence: CDR1 MNHNY, CDR2 SVGAGI (reference sequence). V was shortened by 5 bases and J by 7 bases, with 14 bases between the two germline ends. The CDR3 is made up of 13 amino acids. CDR3 residues: CASSPIPAGEAFF. CDR3 sequence (DNA): TGTGCCAGCAGTCCAATCCCGGCCGGTGAAGCTTTCTTT.